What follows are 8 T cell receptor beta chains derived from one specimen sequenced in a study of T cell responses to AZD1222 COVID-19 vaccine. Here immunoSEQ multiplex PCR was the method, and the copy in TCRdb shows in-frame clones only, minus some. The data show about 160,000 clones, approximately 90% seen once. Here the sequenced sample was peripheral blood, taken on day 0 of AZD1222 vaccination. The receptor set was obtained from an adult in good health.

CDR3 loop: CASSPNGQQNTEAFF. DNA of the CDR3: TGTGCCAGCTCACCGAACGGACAACAGAACACTGAAGCTTTCTTT. The chain carries TRBV18 and TRBJ1-1; a possible D gene is TRBD1 (5 bases). The CDR3 sequence is 15 residues long. Germline V gene sequence: CDR1 KGHSH, CDR2 LQKENI. Between the trimmed V and J ends, which lost 3 bases and 1 base, there was a span of 12 bases.

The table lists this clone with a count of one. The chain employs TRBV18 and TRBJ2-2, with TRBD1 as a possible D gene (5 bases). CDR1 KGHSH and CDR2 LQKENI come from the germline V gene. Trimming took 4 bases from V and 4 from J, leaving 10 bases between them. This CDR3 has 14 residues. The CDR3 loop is CASSRTGTTGELFF. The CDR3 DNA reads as TGTGCCAGCTCACGCACAGGAACCACCGGGGAGCTGTTTTTT.

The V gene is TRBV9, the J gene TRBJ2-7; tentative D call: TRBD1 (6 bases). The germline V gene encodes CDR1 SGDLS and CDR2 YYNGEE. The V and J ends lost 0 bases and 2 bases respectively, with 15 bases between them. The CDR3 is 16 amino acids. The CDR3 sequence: CASSVGMGAPAYEQYF. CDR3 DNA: TGTGCCAGCAGCGTAGGGATGGGGGCCCCGGCCTACGAGCAGTACTTC.

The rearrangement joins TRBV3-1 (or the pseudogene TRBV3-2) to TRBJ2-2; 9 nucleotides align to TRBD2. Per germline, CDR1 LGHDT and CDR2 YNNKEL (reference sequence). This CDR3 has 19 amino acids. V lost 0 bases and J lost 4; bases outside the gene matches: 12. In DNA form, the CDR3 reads TGTGCCAGCAGCCAAGATCTAGCGGGGCCAGGGGTGGGCACCGGGGAGCTGTTTTTT. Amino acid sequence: CASSQDLAGPGVGTGELFF.

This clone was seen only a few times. The CDR3 loop reads CSAGTDYGYTF. DNA for the CDR3: TGCAGCGCCGGGACAGATTATGGCTACACCTTC. The chain has TRBV29-1 and TRBJ1-2, with 7 bases lining up with TRBD1. Looked up from germline, CDR1 is SQVTM and CDR2 is ANQGSEA. The trim removed 7 bases at V and 5 bases at J, leaving 4 bases unmatched. There are 11 residues in the CDR3.

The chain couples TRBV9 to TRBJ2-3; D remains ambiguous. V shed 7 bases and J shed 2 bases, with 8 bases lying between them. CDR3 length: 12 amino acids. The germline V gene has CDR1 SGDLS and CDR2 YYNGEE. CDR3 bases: TGTGCCAGCCTCGGGTTCACAGATACGCAGTATTTT. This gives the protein CASLGFTDTQYF. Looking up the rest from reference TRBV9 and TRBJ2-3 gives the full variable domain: DSGVTQTPKHLITATGQRVTLRCSPRSGDLSVYWYQQSLDQGLQFLIQYYNGEERAKGNILERFSAQQFPDLHSELNLSSLELGDSALYFCASLGFTDTQYFGPGTRLTVL.

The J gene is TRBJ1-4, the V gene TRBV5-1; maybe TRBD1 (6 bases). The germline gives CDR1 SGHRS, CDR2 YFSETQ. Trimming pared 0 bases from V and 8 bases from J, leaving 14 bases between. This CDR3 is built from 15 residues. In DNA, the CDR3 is TGCGCCAGCAGCTTGGACGGGGGCGAGGGCGAAAAACTGTTTTTT. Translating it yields CASSLDGGEGEKLFF. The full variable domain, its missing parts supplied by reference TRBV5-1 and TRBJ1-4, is KAGVTQTPRYLIKTRGQQVTLSCSPISGHRSVSWYQQTPGQGLQFLFEYFSETQRNKGNFPGRFSGRQFSNSRSEMNVSTLELGDSALYLCASSLDGGEGEKLFFGSGTQLSVL.

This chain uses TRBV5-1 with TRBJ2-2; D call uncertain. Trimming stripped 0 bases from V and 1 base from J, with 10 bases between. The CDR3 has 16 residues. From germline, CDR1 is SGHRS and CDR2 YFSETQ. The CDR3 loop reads CASSLAVVGNTGELFF. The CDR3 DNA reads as TGCGCCAGCAGCTTGGCAGTTGTCGGGAACACCGGGGAGCTGTTTTTT.